This T cell receptor (beta chain) was sequenced during a study of radiation and T cells in renal cell carcinoma. Study-level points and caveats: Without pretreatment biopsies, baseline tumor clonotype presence was undetermined. From baseline, blood top tumor clonotypes peaked at 2 weeks post-radiation.

This clone was detected a few times. Antigen specificity is unknown. The time point was: blood 4 weeks post-SBRT, at nephrectomy. As for treatment: 15 Gy SBRT to primary tumor, nephrectomy 4 weeks later. Nephrectomy followed 15 Gy stereotactic body radiation by 4 weeks. After SBRT, blood was collected at 2 and 4 weeks, plus baseline. Between the trimmed V and J ends, which lost 5 bases and 4 bases, there was a span of 20 bases. CDR3 length: 17 amino acids. The germline gives CDR1 MDHEN, CDR2 SYDVKM. Libraries were prepared by immunoSEQ multiplex PCR; TCRdb keeps only in-frame clonotypes and omits some of them. Altogether approximately 83,000 clones are present, over 80% being singletons, with the ten largest covering approximately 8.6%.

The sample consisted of blood, taken from a patient whose treatment included radiotherapy and nephrectomy. The gene calls are TRBV28 and TRBJ2-2, with a weak D call TRBD1 (8 bases). The TCR originated in a man over 45 with renal cell carcinoma. The CDR3 coding sequence is TGTGCCAGCAGTCCATGGACAGGGAGGGGAACCACCGGGGAGCTGTTTTTT. Translated: CASSPWTGRGTTGELFF.